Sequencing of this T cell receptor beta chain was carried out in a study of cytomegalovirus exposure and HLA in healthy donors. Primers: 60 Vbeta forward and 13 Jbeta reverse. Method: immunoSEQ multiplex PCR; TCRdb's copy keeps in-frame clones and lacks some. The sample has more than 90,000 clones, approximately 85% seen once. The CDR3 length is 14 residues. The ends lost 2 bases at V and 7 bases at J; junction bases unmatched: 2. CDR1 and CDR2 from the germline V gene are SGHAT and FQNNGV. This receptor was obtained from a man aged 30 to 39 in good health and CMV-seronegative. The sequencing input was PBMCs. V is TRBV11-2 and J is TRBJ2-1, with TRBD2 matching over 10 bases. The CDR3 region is CASSLSGRANEQFF. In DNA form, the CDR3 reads TGTGCCAGCAGCTTAAGCGGGAGGGCTAATGAGCAGTTCTTC.